The rows below give T cell receptor beta chains drawn from one sample of a study of cytomegalovirus exposure and HLA in healthy donors. Produced via immunoSEQ multiplex PCR; TCRdb's table is partial and in-frame only. The profile shows some 110,000 clones, over 75% of them singletons. The sequencing input was PBMCs. The receptors derive from a man aged 25 to 40 in good health and CMV-seronegative. CDR3s include the opening cysteine and the closing phenylalanine or tryptophan. Each record gives: V gene, clone size, D gene, J gene, CDR3 DNA, CDR3 protein. A D gene is named only where the DNA matches it firmly. Size tells how often a clone was seen (once, few, many) or the class of an expanded clone, and some rows leave it out.

>TRBV30|-|TRBD1|TRBJ2-7
TGTGCCTGGGGTATCCGGACAGGGCCTAAGGGGGAGCAGTACTTC
CAWGIRTGPKGEQYF
>TRBV29-1|-|TRBD1|TRBJ1-2
TGCAGCGCAGCGCCGATGACAGGGAGTGGCTACACCTTC
CSAAPMTGSGYTF
>TRBV29-1|-|TRBD2|TRBJ2-5
TGCAGCGTTGACCTAGCGGGGGGGGGTTTACAAGAGACCCAGTACTTC
CSVDLAGGGLQETQYF
>TRBV27|-|-|TRBJ2-7
TGTGCCAGCAGTCCCCAGGTCCTGTCCTACGAGCAGTACTTC
CASSPQVLSYEQYF
>TRBV7-2|-|-|TRBJ2-1
TGTGCCAGCAGCACTTACACAGGGCTTAGCTCCTACAATGAGCAGTTCTTC
CASSTYTGLSSYNEQFF
>TRBV9|-|TRBD1|TRBJ2-7
TGTGCCAGGATTGGACAGGGTAGGTGCGAGCAGTACTTC
CARIGQGRCEQYF
>TRBV2|once|-|TRBJ1-2
TGTGCCAGCAGTGAAGTGCGAGCTAACTATGGCTACACCTTC
CASSEVRANYGYTF
>TRBV14|-|TRBD1|TRBJ1-1
TGTGCCAGCAGCCCAGGGGGGTTCACTGAAGCTTTCTTT
CASSPGGFTEAFF
>TRBV29-1|-|TRBD1|TRBJ2-7
TGCAGCGTTGAAGGGGAGTCGGGACAGGGTTACGAGCAGTACTTC
CSVEGESGQGYEQYF
>TRBV7-8|-|TRBD2|TRBJ2-7
TGTGCCAGCAGTCCTATAGCGGGGGTTACCCATAGTGAGTCCTACGAGCAGTACTTC
CASSPIAGVTHSESYEQYF
>TRBV18|-|TRBD2|TRBJ2-3
TGTGCCAGCTCACCACCGGGCGAGCTAGCGGGGGGCGGCACAGATACGCAGTATTTT
CASSPPGELAGGGTDTQYF
>TRBV9|few|-|TRBJ2-3
TGTGCCAGCAGCTCAACCCCCTTGGCGGGGAGAGGAGATACGCAGTATTTT
CASSSTPLAGRGDTQYF
>TRBV19|-|TRBD1|TRBJ1-1
TGTGCCACTAGTCGTAGACAGGGGAACACTGAGGCTTTCTTT
CATSRRQGNTEAFF
>TRBV2|-|-|TRBJ1-1
TGTGCCAGCAGCCCAGTACCCAACACTGAAGCTTTCTTT
CASSPVPNTEAFF
>TRBV27|-|TRBD2|TRBJ2-1
TGTGCCAGCAGTAGAGCTAGCGGGGCCTACTACAATGAGCAGTTCTTC
CASSRASGAYYNEQFF
>TRBV6-1|few|TRBD2|TRBJ2-3
TGTGCCAGCACTGAAGGTGGACTAGGGTCAGATACGCAGTATTTT
CASTEGGLGSDTQYF
>TRBV5-1|few|-|TRBJ2-7
TGCGCCAGCAGCTCGGGCCCCCAGGGGCCCCGGGCCTCCTACGAGCAGTACTTC
CASSSGPQGPRASYEQYF
>TRBV19|-|-|TRBJ1-4
TGTGCCAGCAACTATTATAATGAAAAACTGTTTTTT
CASNYYNEKLFF
>TRBV6-5|-|TRBD1|TRBJ2-3
TGTGCCAGCACCTCAAGGGGGGACAGGGTCTATTTT
CASTSRGDRVYF
>TRBV29-1|few|TRBD2|TRBJ2-3
TGCAGCGTTGAGGGGACTAGCGGGGGGAGCACAGATACGCAGTATTTT
CSVEGTSGGSTDTQYF
>TRBV27|-|TRBD2|TRBJ2-3
TGTGCCAGCAGTTTTACCTTTGGTAGCGGGGGAACAGATACGCAGTATTTT
CASSFTFGSGGTDTQYF
>TRBV7-8|-|TRBD2|TRBJ2-1
TGTGCCAGCAGCTTAGTGCGGGGGGCCACAACAAATGAGCAGTTCTTC
CASSLVRGATTNEQFF
>TRBV9|-|TRBD1|TRBJ1-1
TGTGCCAGCAGCGGAGGAGGGTGGACAGGGGATTCTGAAGCTTTCTTT
CASSGGGWTGDSEAFF
>TRBV10-3|-|-|TRBJ2-7
TGTGCCATCGCGCAGGACTACAACCCCTACGAGCAGTACTTC
CAIAQDYNPYEQYF